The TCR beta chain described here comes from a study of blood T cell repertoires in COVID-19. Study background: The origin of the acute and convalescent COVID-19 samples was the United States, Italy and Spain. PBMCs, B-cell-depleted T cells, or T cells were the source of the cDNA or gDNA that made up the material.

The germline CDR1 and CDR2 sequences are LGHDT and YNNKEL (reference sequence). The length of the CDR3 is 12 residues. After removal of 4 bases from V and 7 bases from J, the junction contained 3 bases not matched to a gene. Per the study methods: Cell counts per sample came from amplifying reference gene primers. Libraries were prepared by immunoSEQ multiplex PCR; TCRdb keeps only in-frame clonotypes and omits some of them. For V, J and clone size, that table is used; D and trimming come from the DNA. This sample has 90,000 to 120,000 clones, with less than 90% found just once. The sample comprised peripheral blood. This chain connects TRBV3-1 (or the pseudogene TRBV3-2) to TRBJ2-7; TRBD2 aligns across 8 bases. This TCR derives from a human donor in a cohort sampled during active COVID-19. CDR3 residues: CASSPIAGEQYF. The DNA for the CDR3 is TGTGCCAGCAGCCCTATAGCGGGGGAGCAGTACTTC.